Included here is one T cell receptor beta chain sequence, with context. This clonotype came up a few times. No antigen is known for it. No base qualities exist here, and no much larger clone lies one base off it. Library creation used PCR. TCR sequencing of DNA from cultured CD4+ T cells used the Oncomine TCR Beta short-read assay at the Johns Hopkins FTIC core. Genomic DNA was extracted from the cultured CD4+ T cells with the QIAamp micro DNA kit. Oncomine TCR Beta libraries from cultured CD4+ T cells were pooled using unique dual indexes and sequenced on an Illumina iSeq 100. As for the authors' bioinformatics: Non-productive sequences were removed, and CDR3s not starting with C, not ending with F or W, or shorter than 7 amino acids were discarded. The MANAFEST web application was used to identify antigen-specific clonotypes by comparing peptide-stimulated wells against reference wells and other culture wells. An FDR below 0.05, an odds ratio above 5, and a productive frequency above 0.1% in at least two of three replicate wells were required for clones to be considered positive. Cross-reactive clonotypes were defined as significantly expanded in both SARS-CoV-2 spike wells and at least one common cold coronavirus spike condition. CDR3 homology was assessed with Levenshtein distances (stringdist) and unrooted phylogenetic trees (ape) in R version 3.6.1. TCRdb reprocessing: public reads trimmed at Q25 with fastp, clones called with MiXCR, in-frame beta chains kept. Identical CDR3 protein sequences are pooled into one entry, listed with their most common genes and DNA. For this entry, the V and J calls and clone size follow TCRdb and not the study's own pipeline. The sample yields some 14,000 distinct CDR3 sequences; 56% were counted once. The ten largest clones capture 15% to 20% of the sample.

The source of the sample is a study of vaccination and CD4 T cells after COVID-19 (dated by TCRdb to between 2021 and 2024). A note on the overall study: SARS-CoV-2 positivity had been established in the convalescent patients by nasal swab PCR, and mild disease was recorded in roughly 9 of these patients and severe disease in one. The convalescent cohort comprised six males and four females, including two Hispanic individuals, seven Caucasians, two Asians and one multiracial person. Each participant got two doses of either the Pfizer-BioNTech BNT162b2 vaccine (n=8) or the Moderna mRNA-1273 vaccine (n=2). Post-COVID blood samples from convalescent patients were collected a median of around 100 days after diagnosis, with a range of 35 to 161 days. Post-vaccine blood samples were obtained a median of around 67 days after the second vaccine dose, with a range of about 13 to 241 days. For stimulating the cultures, overlapping spike peptide pools were used, derived from SARS-CoV-2 as well as from the common cold coronaviruses HCoV-NL63, HCoV-OC43 and HCoV-229E. Control cultures received a CEFX viral epitope pool as the positive control, an HIV-1 Nef peptide pool as the negative control, or no peptide. In under twelve COVID-19 convalescent patients and a few infection-naive healthy vaccine recipients, researchers compared the spike-specific CD4+ TCR repertoire from before mRNA vaccination with the repertoire from after.

What this sample's treatment or condition label stands for: approximately 10-day PBMC culture with coronavirus spike peptide pools or control peptides (ViraFEST assay). The ViraFEST assay was used in the study, in which antigen-specific T cells were expanded with peptide pools and expanded clonotypes were subsequently identified by TCR sequencing. Positive SARS-CoV-2 PCR tests in the convalescent patients dated from March to December 2020, before Alpha, Beta and Delta variants emerged in the United States. Each well held around 2 million PBMCs cultured in IMDM containing approximately 5.3% human AB serum and 10 IU/ml IL-2, with approximately 9.2 ug/ml peptide pools added. On days 3 and 7, half of the culture medium was replaced with fresh IL-2-containing medium. CD4+ T cells were isolated after 10 days of culture through negative selection using the EasySep CD4+ T cell isolation kit. Ficoll-Paque Plus gradient centrifugation was used to isolate PBMCs from whole blood, and the isolated PBMCs were then either used fresh or cryopreserved at -140C. Triplicate wells were generally used for each culture condition.

Results and caveats for the whole study, not just this receptor: The number of convalescent patients in the study was relatively small, and the study did not examine early timepoints following natural infection. In convalescent patients, nearly all vaccine-specific clones (304 of 307) were found to be mono-reactive for SARS-CoV-2 spike rather than cross-reactive with common cold coronaviruses. Although the median number of SARS-CoV-2-reactive clonotypes went up from 20 to 25 after infection to 35 to 40 after vaccination, the increase was not significant. In convalescent patients, a median around 90% of post-vaccine SARS-CoV-2-reactive clones were detected only after vaccination, suggesting vaccine-specific priming.

V lost 5 bases and J lost 1 base; the stretch between them is 8 bases long. Its CDR3 holds 13 amino acids, cysteine through phenylalanine. Only the CDR3 DNA is retained, 39 bases long and in frame from the first base. The germline V gene gives CDR1 as SGHAT and CDR2 as FQNNGV. The source is a human donor who had recovered from COVID-19. The rearranged chain carries TRBV11-2 and TRBJ1-2; TRBD1 is a weak D gene call, 6 bases matching. Sequenced: CD4+ T cells from blood, cultured in vitro. The CDR3 region: CASSADSNYGYTF. The sequenced DNA is TGTGCCAGCAGCGCGGACAGTAACTATGGCTACACCTTC.